This T cell receptor beta chain was profiled in a study of T cells in Graves' hyperthyroidism and ophthalmopathy. At least ten counts were recorded for this clonotype. What it binds is not known. Amplified TCR beta CDR3 regions derived from RNA transcripts. Researchers ran a first-round RT-PCR on the TCR CDR3 using the HTBI primer set. TCRdb re-derived calls from the multiplex PCR reads in MiXCR, one entry per CDR3 protein. Of hundreds of thousands of distinct CDR3 sequences listed, about a sixth are singletons. The CDR3 spans 14 residues. The V and J ends lost 6 bases and 2 bases respectively, with 13 bases between them. Germline V gene lookup returns CDR1 MNHNS and CDR2 SASEGT. Ophthalmopathy patients had Clinical Activity Score at least 3, NOSPECS grade at least 4, duration under 3 months. Uncontrolled infection, other autoimmune disease, pregnancy or lactation led to exclusion. An approximately 10 ml volume of fresh peripheral blood provided the PBMCs.

Whole-study results and caveats: Clonotypes that were expanded in thyroid above 0.001 mostly appeared in blood too.

Specimen: blood. The receptor comes from a woman in her thirties or forties with Graves' ophthalmopathy. This chain joins TRBV6-1 and TRBJ2-5; D not resolved. CDR3 coding DNA: TGTGCCAGCAGCCCCGGGTGGGGACAAGAGACCCAGTACTTC. Protein product: CASSPGWGQETQYF.